This TCR beta chain originates from a study of blood T cell repertoires in COVID-19. On the study more broadly: Specimens from acute and convalescent COVID-19 originated in the United States, Italy and Spain. PBMCs, B-cell-depleted T cells, or T cells were the source of the cDNA or gDNA that made up the material.

The CDR3 loop spans 13 amino acids. During active infection, Seattle patients enrolled and were then monitored through disease. In the original workflow: Nucleated cell counts were estimated from reference gene primer amplification. This table comes from immunoSEQ multiplex PCR, and its TCRdb copy is limited to in-frame clones, with some not included. The DNA gave D and trimming, while V, J and clone size come from that table. The profile covers approximately 120,000 clones, with approximately 85% appearing a single time and approximately 3% taken by the ten largest. The TCR sequence derives from a woman aged 80 or older with COVID-19, enrolled during active disease. J is TRBJ2-1 and V is TRBV12-2; TRBD2 is the table's D call, not checked against the DNA. TRBV12-2 is noted as a pseudogene. Sequences were obtained from peripheral blood. The CDR3 sequence is CASRPATSGSQFF. In nucleotides, the CDR3 is TGTGCAAGTCGACCGGCCACTAGCGGGAGTCAGTTCTTC.